This T cell receptor beta chain came from a study of OX40 agonist ivuxolimab in advanced cancers. Study in general: Patients enrolled in dose escalation were diagnosed with hepatocellular carcinoma, melanoma, renal cell or head and neck cancer. A partial response was reached by three patients: one with hepatocellular carcinoma and two with cutaneous melanoma.

Sequencing used immunoSEQ multiplex PCR; TCRdb keeps in-frame clones, though not all of them. In the table there are 70,000 or so clones, about 90% of which are singletons. CDR1 is SGDLS, CDR2 YYNGEE, per germline. This CDR3 is built from 15 residues. The germline V and J ends were trimmed by 0 bases and 4 bases, with 10 bases remaining between them. The chain employs TRBV9 and TRBJ2-2, with a tentative D call TRBD1 (6 bases). The TCR sequence derives from an adult with an advanced solid tumor such as melanoma, head and neck, liver or kidney cancer. Sequencing used CD4+ or CD8+ T cells sorted from blood, obtained in a trial of the OX40 agonist ivuxolimab. CDR3 in DNA: TGTGCCAGCAGCGTAGCGTCAGGGGTCACCGGGGAGCTGTTTTTT. It specifies CASSVASGVTGELFF. Drawing the rest from reference TRBV9 and TRBJ2-2, the complete variable domain is DSGVTQTPKHLITATGQRVTLRCSPRSGDLSVYWYQQSLDQGLQFLIQYYNGEERAKGNILERFSAQQFPDLHSELNLSSLELGDSALYFCASSVASGVTGELFFGEGSRLTVL.